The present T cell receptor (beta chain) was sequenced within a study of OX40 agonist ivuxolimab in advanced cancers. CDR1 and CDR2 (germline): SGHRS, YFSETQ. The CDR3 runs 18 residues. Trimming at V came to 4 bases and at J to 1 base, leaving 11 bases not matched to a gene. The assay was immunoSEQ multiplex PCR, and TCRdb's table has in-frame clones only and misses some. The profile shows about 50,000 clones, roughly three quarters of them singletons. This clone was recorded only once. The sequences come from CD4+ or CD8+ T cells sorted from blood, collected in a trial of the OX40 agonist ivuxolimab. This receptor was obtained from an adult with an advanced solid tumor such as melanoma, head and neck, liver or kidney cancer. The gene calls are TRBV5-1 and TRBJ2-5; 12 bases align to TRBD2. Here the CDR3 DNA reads TGCGCCAGCAGCCCCGGGGCTAGCGGGAGGGCCGGCCAAGAGACCCAGTACTTC. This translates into CASSPGASGRAGQETQYF.